These 15 T cell receptor beta chains were all obtained from the same sample, sequenced in a study of blood T cell repertoires in COVID-19. Method: immunoSEQ multiplex PCR; TCRdb's copy keeps in-frame clones and lacks some. Of about 170,000 clones detected, 82% appear once; the ten largest clones hold about 7.7%. The material sequenced was peripheral blood. These receptors came from a woman aged 40 to 50 with COVID-19, enrolled during active disease.

V and J are TRBV4-1 and TRBJ1-1; 8 bases are shared with TRBD1. The CDR3 length is 15 residues. V lost 4 bases, J lost 6 bases, and 10 bases stayed unmatched. The V gene's germline CDR1 is MGHRA and CDR2 YSYEKL. The CDR3 reads CASSLTPGQVAEAFF. The CDR3 DNA sequence: TGCGCCAGCAGCCTTACACCGGGACAGGTGGCTGAAGCTTTCTTT.

The CDR3 loop reads CSAKYGQVGYTF. CDR3 bases: TGCAGCGCTAAGTATGGACAAGTCGGCTACACCTTC. The rearrangement joins TRBV29-1 to TRBJ1-2; perhaps TRBD1 as D (5 bases). Deletions cut 7 bases from V and 8 bases from J, with 17 bases between. The CDR3 length is 12 residues. The germline CDR1 and CDR2 sequences are SQVTM and ANQGSEA.

The chain links TRBV30 to TRBJ2-3; 11 positions agree with TRBD2. Germline CDR1 reads GTSNPN; CDR2 reads SVGIG (reference sequence). J was trimmed by 5 bases and V by 4 bases; bases with no gene match: 5. This CDR3 spans 14 amino acids. DNA of the CDR3: TGTGCCTGGAATAGCGGGGGGGCCGGAGATACGCAGTATTTT. Encoded protein: CAWNSGGAGDTQYF.

The chain combines TRBV20-1 with TRBJ2-7; 7 nucleotides agree with TRBD2. CDR1 and CDR2 from the germline V gene are DFQATT and SNEGSKA (reference sequence). V lost 3 bases to trimming and J lost 6 bases; unmatched junction nucleotides: 8. The CDR3 is made up of 13 amino acids. CDR3 residues: CSASVREGGEQYF. CDR3 coding DNA: TGCAGTGCTAGTGTGAGGGAGGGAGGCGAGCAGTACTTC.

This clone occurred a few times. V usage is TRBV29-1 and J usage is TRBJ1-1; D gene unclear. The CDR3 length is 13 residues. Germline V gene lookup returns CDR1 SQVTM and CDR2 ANQGSEA. V was shortened by 7 bases and J by 0 bases, with 12 bases between the two germline ends. As DNA, the CDR3 is TGCAGCGCCTCCGGGGAAATGAACACTGAAGCTTTCTTT. Translation gives CSASGEMNTEAFF.

The chain joins TRBV29-1 to TRBJ2-1; TRBD2 agrees at 12 bases. V trimming: 4 bases; J trimming: 4 bases; junction bases outside the gene matches: 11. The CDR3 loop spans 17 amino acids. Germline V CDR1 and CDR2: SQVTM, ANQGSEA. CDR3 in DNA: TGCAGCGTTGTCTCTAGCGGGGGGGCCATAGAATACAATGAGCAGTTCTTC. Protein product: CSVVSSGGAIEYNEQFF.

For this clone: Other DNA sequences from this sample encode an identical CDR3 as well. The chain employs TRBV4-2 and TRBJ2-6; TRBD2 matches 7 bases. The CDR3 has 16 residues. V was clipped by 1 base and J by 0 bases; unmatched bases: 0. Germline assignment: CDR1 LGHNA and CDR2 YNFKEQ. The CDR3 loop is CASSQAGGSGANVLTF. Here the CDR3 DNA reads TGTGCCAGCAGCCAAGCGGGGGGCTCTGGGGCCAACGTCCTGACTTTC.

There are a few counts of this clone. The rearrangement uses TRBV29-1 and TRBJ1-1; possible D gene TRBD1, 5 bases. Germline assignment: CDR1 SQVTM and CDR2 ANQGSEA. The V and J ends lost 4 bases and 1 base respectively, with 10 bases between them. The CDR3 is made up of 13 amino acids. The CDR3 DNA follows: TGCAGCGTTGCCGGGGGACCGAACACTGAAGCTTTCTTT. Protein: CSVAGGPNTEAFF.

This sequence joins TRBV30 and TRBJ2-7; 8 bases match TRBD2. The junction had 0 bases not matched to a gene; V was cut back by 0 bases and J by 2 bases. The CDR3 spans 13 residues. Germline V gene data show CDR1 as GTSNPN and CDR2 as SVGIG (reference sequence). The CDR3 protein is CAWSVGRAYEQYF. The CDR3 coding sequence is TGTGCCTGGAGTGTCGGGAGGGCCTACGAGCAGTACTTC.

The chain recombines TRBV25-1 with TRBJ1-6; possibly TRBD1 for D (5 bases). From germline, CDR1 is MGHDK and CDR2 SYGVNS. With 4 bases removed from V and 7 bases from J, the gap between germline ends came to 11 bases. The CDR3 loop spans 14 amino acids. CDR3 region: CASSVGAWNSPLHF. CDR3 nucleotides: TGTGCCAGCAGTGTTGGGGCGTGGAATTCACCCCTCCACTTT.

Concerning this clone itself: Additional DNA sequences in this sample encode the identical CDR3. This chain uses TRBV30 with TRBJ1-1; D is unclear. V gave up 0 bases and J gave up 3 bases, with 8 bases separating them. Germline V lookup: CDR1 GTSNPN, CDR2 SVGIG (reference sequence). CDR3 length: 13 amino acids. The CDR3 DNA follows: TGTGCCTGGAGTGTACGGAGGGACACTGAAGCTTTCTTT. It specifies CAWSVRRDTEAFF.

V usage is TRBV7-9 and J usage is TRBJ1-5; D gene unclear. Trimming removed 5 bases at V and 5 bases at J, with 16 bases between. Per germline, CDR1 SEHNR and CDR2 FQNEAQ (reference sequence). The CDR3 length is 15 residues. CDR3 protein: CASSGESSTHQPQHF. The CDR3 coding sequence is TGTGCCAGCAGCGGGGAGTCGAGCACTCATCAGCCCCAGCATTTT.

The V call is TRBV18, the J call TRBJ2-2; 8 bases are shared with TRBD1. V lost 3 bases to trimming and J lost 0 bases; unmatched junction nucleotides: 3. From germline, CDR1 is KGHSH and CDR2 LQKENI. CDR3 size: 16 residues. This CDR3 is CASSPGQGANTGELFF. For the CDR3, the DNA is TGTGCCAGCTCACCCGGACAGGGCGCGAACACCGGGGAGCTGTTTTTT.

The J gene is TRBJ1-5, the V gene TRBV28; D unresolved. V was trimmed by 3 bases and J by 1 base, leaving 13 bases between them. Germline values: CDR1 MDHEN, CDR2 SYDVKM. The CDR3 spans 16 residues. Here the CDR3 DNA reads TGTGCCAGCAGTTTTTCCGCCGGTTTGAGCAATCAGCCCCAGCATTTT. This codes for CASSFSAGLSNQPQHF.

The V call is TRBV7-3, the J call TRBJ2-2; TRBD1 matches at 7 bases. This CDR3 spans 15 amino acids. The J segment lost 1 base and the V segment lost 5 bases, leaving 4 bases of the junction unmatched. CDR1 is SGHTA and CDR2 is FQGTGA in the germline V gene. The CDR3 region is CASSRTGLNTGELFF. The DNA of the CDR3 is TGTGCCAGCAGCCGGACAGGTCTGAACACCGGGGAGCTGTTTTTT. Drawing the rest from reference TRBV7-3 and TRBJ2-2, the complete variable domain is GAGVSQTPSNKVTEKGKYVELRCDPISGHTALYWYRQSLGQGPEFLIYFQGTGAADDSGLPNDRFFAVRPEGSVSTLKIQRTERGDSAVYLCASSRTGLNTGELFFGEGSRLTVL.